The present T cell receptor beta chain was sequenced within a study of CD8 T cells in Susac syndrome. Study-level background: At blood draw, Susac syndrome patients were therapy-naive, on corticosteroids, or on intravenous immunoglobulin alone.

With random hexamers, reverse transcription was performed on roughly 0.45 to 1 ug of RNA. The authors amplified TCR beta CDR3 across 54 Vbeta and 13 Jbeta using immunoSEQ multiplex PCR. Each CDR3 protein is one row after TCRdb ran MiXCR on the immunoSEQ multiplex PCR reads. The data hold about 140,000 distinct CDR3 sequences, with around 93% observed a single time. The CDR3 loop spans 15 amino acids. Between the trimmed V and J ends, which lost 5 bases and 4 bases, there was a span of 16 bases. CDR1 SGHVS and CDR2 FQNEAQ come from the germline V gene. The J gene is TRBJ2-3, the V gene TRBV7-8, with D possibly matching TRBD2 (6 bases). The specimen sequenced was CD8+ T cells from PBMCs. The source is a human donor with Susac syndrome. As DNA, the CDR3 is TGTGCCAGCAGCCTACAAGCGGGTGGCGCAGATACGCAGTATTTT. It yields the protein CASSLQAGGADTQYF.